The 18 T cell receptor beta chains below were found in one sample sequenced in a study of T cells in Graves' hyperthyroidism and ophthalmopathy. The source material, RNA transcripts, was used to amplify TCR beta CDR3 regions. First-round RT-PCR with HTBI primers amplified the TCR CDR3 region. TCRdb ran MiXCR on the multiplex PCR reads and lists one entry per CDR3 protein. The sample shows nearly 250,000 distinct CDR3 sequences, around 26% of them seen only once. Sequenced material: blood. The source of these receptors is a woman aged 40 to 55 with Graves' ophthalmopathy.

The chain couples TRBV4-1 to TRBJ1-1, with D perhaps matching TRBD1 (5 bases). The CDR3 has 15 residues. Germline assignment: CDR1 MGHRA and CDR2 YSYEKL. Trimming left V 0 bases short and J 1 base short, with 9 bases between. The CDR3 spells CASSQEGRGNTEAFF. CDR3 nucleotide sequence: TGCGCCAGCAGCCAAGAAGGAAGGGGGAACACTGAAGCTTTCTTT.

This sequence joins TRBV7-2 and TRBJ1-1; D gene unclear. CDR3 length: 15 residues. Germline loops: CDR1 SGHTA, CDR2 FQGNSA. The V end was cut by 3 bases, the J end by 0 bases, with 11 bases between. The CDR3, as DNA: TGTGCCAGCAGCTTTAACACAGTCGTGAACACTGAAGCTTTCTTT. This sequence encodes CASSFNTVVNTEAFF.

This chain uses TRBV12-3 or TRBV12-4 with TRBJ2-7, with TRBD1 as a possible D gene (6 bases). V shed 5 bases and J shed 4 bases, with 12 bases lying between them. The CDR3 has 13 residues. The CDR3 bases are TGTGCCAGCAGTAGAGGGGACAAATACGAGCAGTACTTC. Translated, it gives CASSRGDKYEQYF.

This clonotype was observed at least ten times. The genes are TRBV28 and TRBJ2-7, with 12 bases lining up with TRBD2. V gave up 5 bases and J gave up 4 bases; unmatched junction bases: 6. In germline, CDR1 is MDHEN, CDR2 SYDVKM. This CDR3 contains 15 residues. DNA for the CDR3: TGTGCCAGCAGTGGCCGACTAGCGGGAGATTACGAGCAGTACTTC. It codes for CASSGRLAGDYEQYF.

This clonotype was picked up many times. V gene TRBV5-1 combines with J gene TRBJ2-2; no definite D call. The CDR3 has 14 residues. Trimming shortened V by 2 bases and J by 8 bases, and 13 bases separated the two germline ends. Germline values: CDR1 SGHRS, CDR2 YFSETQ. CDR3 sequence (DNA): TGCGCCAGCAGCTTCCTGGGCCTAGGAGGGGAGCTGTTTTTT. Translating it yields CASSFLGLGGELFF.

This clonotype showed up many times. A much larger clone differs by one base, so this may be a read error. The rearrangement joins TRBV6-1 to TRBJ2-5; 8 bases map to TRBD2. The CDR3 totals 15 residues. Germline lookup yields CDR1 MNHNS and CDR2 SASEGT. The CDR3 DNA sequence: TGTGCCAGCAGTACCGGGCTAGCGGGTGCAGAGGCCCAGTACTTC. Translation: CASSTGLAGAEAQYF.

This chain connects TRBV5-1 to TRBJ2-7, with D maybe TRBD1 (6 bases). CDR3 length: 12 residues. From germline, CDR1 is SGHRS and CDR2 YFSETQ. V gave up 0 bases and J gave up 6 bases, with 7 bases separating them. The CDR3 sequence: CASSLEGGEQYF. The CDR3 DNA follows: TGCGCCAGCAGCTTGGAAGGGGGCGAGCAGTACTTC.

This clonotype was picked up a small number of times. This may be a read error: a much more frequent sequence differs by one nucleotide. V and J are TRBV12-3 or TRBV12-4 and TRBJ1-2; D is uncertain. The V end lost 3 bases, the J end lost 4 bases, and 12 bases lay between the germline ends. CDR3 size: 14 residues. The CDR3 DNA follows: TGTGCCAGCAGTTTGGCTAGTCTCTCCTATGGCTACACCTTC. This gives the protein CASSLASLSYGYTF.

This clonotype was recorded at least ten times. This chain connects TRBV27 to TRBJ2-7, with 15 bases matching TRBD2. V dropped 0 bases and J dropped 2; count of bases not matched to a gene: 5. Germline CDR1 MNHEY, CDR2 SMNVEV (reference sequence). The CDR3 sequence is 18 residues long. CDR3 nucleotide sequence: TGTGCCAGCAGTTTATCGGGACTAGCGGGAGGCATTACCTACGAGCAGTACTTC. It specifies CASSLSGLAGGITYEQYF.

As concerns this clonotype: Since a much larger clone is just one base distant, this may be a read error. The chain has TRBV19 and TRBJ2-1, with D possibly TRBD2 on 5 matching bases. CDR1 LNHDA and CDR2 SQIVND come from the germline V gene (reference sequence). This CDR3 is 13 amino acids long. Trimming took off 4 bases at V and 8 bases at J, with 12 bases between the two ends. This chain's CDR3 is CASSTAVTHEQFF. CDR3 bases: TGTGCCAGTAGTACAGCGGTAACCCATGAGCAGTTCTTC.

There are many counts of this clonotype. The chain joins TRBV15 to TRBJ2-2, with no clear D. The CDR3 totals 14 residues. The V and J ends lost 1 base and 6 bases respectively, with 9 bases between them. CDR1 is LNHNV, CDR2 YYDKDF, per germline (reference sequence). The CDR3 loop reads CATSRVAESGELFF. CDR3 coding DNA: TGTGCCACCAGCAGAGTCGCCGAGTCCGGGGAGCTGTTTTTT.

This clonotype has at least ten counts. This chain uses TRBV5-4 with TRBJ2-7, with D perhaps TRBD1 or TRBD2 (6 bases each). V was pared by 4 bases and J by 5 bases, with 19 bases between. CDR3 length: 15 amino acids. In germline, CDR1 is SGHNT, CDR2 YYREEE (reference sequence). The CDR3 sequence is CASSGGRSLRDEQYF. DNA for the CDR3: TGTGCCAGCAGCGGGGGGCGGTCCTTAAGGGACGAGCAGTACTTC.

The rearrangement joins TRBV5-1 to TRBJ2-4; perhaps TRBD1 as D (5 bases). V shed 3 bases and J shed 0 bases, with 10 bases lying between them. CDR1 SGHRS and CDR2 YFSETQ come from the germline V gene. This CDR3 has 15 amino acids. CDR3 loop: CASSSDIIAKNIQYF. Here the CDR3 DNA reads TGCGCCAGCAGCTCGGACATAATAGCCAAAAACATTCAGTACTTC.

The rearrangement uses TRBV6-2 or TRBV6-3 and TRBJ2-7; possible D gene TRBD2, 6 bases. The CDR3 has 17 residues. V lost 4 bases and J lost 2, with 21 bases in between. Per germline, CDR1 MNHEY and CDR2 SVGEGT. CDR3 DNA sequence: TGTGCCAGCAGTTCGGAACCATTTGGGGGGTCAACCTACGAGCAGTACTTC. Translation gives CASSSEPFGGSTYEQYF.

This clonotype was found many times. The chain uses TRBV20-1 and TRBJ2-5; 13 bases fit TRBD2. The J segment lost 0 bases and the V segment lost 7 bases, leaving 5 bases of the junction unmatched. This CDR3 contains 15 residues. The germline CDR1 and CDR2 sequences are DFQATT and SNEGSKA (reference sequence). The CDR3 sequence is CSGMTSGRYQETQYF. The CDR3 DNA follows: TGCAGTGGTATGACTAGCGGGAGGTACCAAGAGACCCAGTACTTC.

This clonotype was observed at least ten times. The J gene is TRBJ1-3, the V gene TRBV6-1; TRBD1 aligns across 8 bases. Unmatched junction bases numbered 5, after V lost 4 bases and J lost 0 bases. The CDR3 totals 16 residues. Looked up from germline, CDR1 is MNHNS and CDR2 is SASEGT. The chain's CDR3 is CASSVRTGSSGNTIYF. CDR3 bases: TGTGCCAGCAGTGTTAGGACAGGGAGCTCTGGAAACACCATATATTTT.

At least ten counts were recorded for this clonotype. The DNA of the CDR3 is TGTGCCAGCAGTGCTACTAGCAAACAAGAGACCCAGTACTTC. This translates into CASSATSKQETQYF. The rearrangement links TRBV25-1 to TRBJ2-5; perhaps TRBD2 as D (6 bases). The V end lost 4 bases, the J end lost 2 bases, and 11 bases lay between the germline ends. The CDR3 sequence is 14 residues long. In germline, CDR1 is MGHDK, CDR2 SYGVNS.

In its sample, this clonotype was seen a few times. The chain uses TRBV30 and TRBJ2-2; 9 bases are a match to TRBD1. CDR1 GTSNPN and CDR2 SVGIG come from the germline V gene (reference sequence). Trimming took 3 bases from V and 4 from J; bases not matched to a gene: 3. The CDR3 has 14 residues. The CDR3 nucleotides read TGTGCCTGGAGCGACAGGGGGAGCACCGGGGAGCTGTTTTTT. This sequence encodes CAWSDRGSTGELFF.